This TCR beta chain was captured by sequencing in a study of shared clonotypes between healthy human individuals. Germline V gene sequence: CDR1 MNHEY, CDR2 SVGAGI. The germline V and J ends were trimmed by 0 bases and 5 bases, with 7 bases remaining between them. The length of the CDR3 is 14 residues. Measured with immunoSEQ multiplex PCR; TCRdb has only the in-frame clones, and not every one. This table holds 2 million to 2.5 million clones, 90% to 96% found once. Concerning this clone itself: Other DNA sequences from this sample encode an identical CDR3 as well.

The source material was naive CD4+ T cells sorted from blood. Described subset: CD45RA+ positively selected. This chain connects TRBV6-5 to TRBJ2-2; D gene ambiguous. This sequence was found in a man younger than 35 in good health. The DNA of the CDR3 is TGTGCCAGCAGTTACTCTGGAAGGACCGGGGAGCTGTTTTTT. It translates to CASSYSGRTGELFF.